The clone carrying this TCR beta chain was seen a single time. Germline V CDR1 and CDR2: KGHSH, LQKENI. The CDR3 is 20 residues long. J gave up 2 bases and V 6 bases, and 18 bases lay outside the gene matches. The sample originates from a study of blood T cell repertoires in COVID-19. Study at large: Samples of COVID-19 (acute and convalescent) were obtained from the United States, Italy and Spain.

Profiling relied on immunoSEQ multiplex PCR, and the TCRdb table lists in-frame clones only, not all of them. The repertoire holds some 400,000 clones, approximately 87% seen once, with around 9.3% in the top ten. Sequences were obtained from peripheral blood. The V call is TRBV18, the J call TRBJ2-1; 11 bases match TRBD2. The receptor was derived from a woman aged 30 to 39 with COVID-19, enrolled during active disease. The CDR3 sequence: CASSLRRQDLAGGPYNEQFF. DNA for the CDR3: TGTGCCAGCTCCCTGAGGAGACAGGATCTAGCGGGAGGACCCTACAATGAGCAGTTCTTC.